A single T cell receptor beta chain is shown here with its context. Its matching antigen is unknown. This sample is part of a study of T-cell memory formation after mild COVID-19. Looking at the study overall: For the most part, TCR clusters were specific to one donor. Study-wide results and caveats: Chiefly within CM and EM were the contracting CD4+ clones; CD8+ ones were within EMRA. Memory cells collected pre-infection included some clones that later responded, suggesting cross-reactive memory joined.

Via MiXCR, TCRdb re-called the 5' RACE reads, giving one row per CDR3 protein. The sample shows 200,000 to 250,000 distinct CDR3 sequences, about a sixth of them seen only once. With 4 bases removed from V and 8 bases from J, the gap between germline ends came to 8 bases. From germline, CDR1 is SGHTA and CDR2 FQGNSA. This CDR3 spans 11 amino acids. This sequence was found in a man between 18 and 35 years old who had mild COVID-19 (a few samples of this study predate the infection). Cell type and time point are not known. The chain uses TRBV7-2 and TRBJ1-1; D is perhaps TRBD1 (5 bases). The sample consisted of PBMCs or a T cell subset sorted from them (not recorded which). The CDR3 nucleotides are TGTGCCAGCAGCTCCAGGGCGGAAGCTTTCTTT. Residues: CASSSRAEAFF. Based on the CDR3 plus reference TRBV7-2 and TRBJ1-1, the full variable domain is GAGVSQSPSNKVTEKGKDVELRCDPISGHTALYWYRQSLGQGLEFLIYFQGNSAPDKSGLPSDRFSAERTGGSVSTLTIQRTQQEDSAVYLCASSSRAEAFFGQGTRLTVV.